These 30 T cell receptor beta chains share one sample of origin, sequenced in a study of blood T cell repertoires in COVID-19. The repertoire was sequenced with immunoSEQ multiplex PCR; TCRdb's copy has only in-frame clones and lacks some. Of about 380,000 clones listed, more than 65% are singletons. The sequenced sample consisted of peripheral blood. Every receptor here comes from a human donor with acute or convalescent COVID-19. The donor label of this sample is uncertain.

The rearrangement links TRBV4-1 to TRBJ2-1, with 9 bases lining up with TRBD2. V lost 4 bases, J lost 4 bases, and 5 bases stayed unmatched. This CDR3 region has 15 residues. Germline values: CDR1 MGHRA, CDR2 YSYEKL. The CDR3 DNA reads as TGCGCCAGCAGCCTGGCGGGGGGGCCTTACAATGAGCAGTTCTTC. Translating it yields CASSLAGGPYNEQFF.

As concerns this clone: Other DNA sequences within the sample encode an identical CDR3. The rearrangement links TRBV18 to TRBJ1-2; 11 nucleotides agree with TRBD1. The ends lost 3 bases at V and 8 bases at J; junction bases unmatched: 5. Looked up from germline, CDR1 is KGHSH and CDR2 is LQKENI. The CDR3 spans 14 residues. CDR3 amino acids: CASSPDRGRGGYTF. CDR3 sequence (DNA): TGTGCCAGCTCACCGGACAGGGGGCGAGGGGGCTACACCTTC.

This sequence joins TRBV6-1 and TRBJ1-2; D possibly corresponds to TRBD1 (5 bases). Germline-derived CDR1 and CDR2 are MNHNS and SASEGT. The V and J ends lost 2 bases and 8 bases respectively, with 18 bases between them. This CDR3 region has 15 residues. CDR3 residues: CASSEFGQGREGYTF. The CDR3 nucleotides are TGTGCCAGCAGTGAATTTGGGCAGGGAAGAGAAGGCTACACCTTC.

J is TRBJ1-4 and V is TRBV4-1; 9 nucleotides match TRBD1. The CDR3 extends over 15 amino acids. Trimming cost V 1 base and J 5 bases; bases outside gene matches: 2. Germline lookup yields CDR1 MGHRA and CDR2 YSYEKL. The CDR3: CASSQAGTGNEKLFF. CDR3 bases: TGCGCCAGCAGCCAAGCCGGGACAGGGAATGAAAAACTGTTTTTT.

This clone was recorded once. The chain uses TRBV7-2 and TRBJ1-5, with 10 bases aligning to TRBD1. Germline values: CDR1 SGHTA, CDR2 FQGNSA. The CDR3 covers 16 residues. V gave up 4 bases and J gave up 2 bases; unmatched junction bases: 5. The CDR3 loop reads CASSSGQGRRNQPQHF. In nucleotides, the CDR3 is TGTGCCAGCAGCTCGGGACAGGGGAGGCGCAATCAGCCCCAGCATTTT.

This clone occurred once. The gene calls are TRBV27 and TRBJ2-1, with 13 bases aligning to TRBD2. The germline gives CDR1 MNHEY, CDR2 SMNVEV (reference sequence). CDR3 length: 16 amino acids. V lost 4 bases and J lost 5; bases outside the gene matches: 5. DNA of the CDR3: TGTGCCAGCAGTTCAACTAGCGGGAGGGTCCACAATGAGCAGTTCTTC. It translates to CASSSTSGRVHNEQFF.

V gene TRBV7-2 combines with J gene TRBJ1-5; 7 nucleotides match TRBD1. In germline, CDR1 is SGHTA, CDR2 FQGNSA. The CDR3 extends over 16 amino acids. With V trimmed by 5 bases and J by 0 bases, 7 bases remained unmatched. DNA of the CDR3: TGTGCCAGCAGCGCGAGACAGGGCCTTAGCAATCAGCCCCAGCATTTT. Its translation: CASSARQGLSNQPQHF.

This clone was observed a handful of times. The CDR3 here is CASSHDSRYGYTF. The CDR3 nucleotides read TGTGCCAGCAGTCACGACAGCCGGTATGGCTACACCTTC. J is TRBJ1-2 and V is TRBV12-3 or TRBV12-4; tentatively, D is TRBD1 (5 bases). Trimming stripped 5 bases from V and 5 bases from J, with 12 bases between. The CDR3 is 13 residues long.

The chain couples TRBV30 to TRBJ2-7; 13 nucleotides match TRBD2. The CDR3 contains 13 residues. With 1 base clipped from V and 8 bases from J, the junction kept 2 bases outside the gene matches. CDR1 is GTSNPN and CDR2 is SVGIG in the germline V gene (reference sequence). The CDR3 DNA is TGTGCCTGGAGTGGGACTAGCGGGAGTAAGCAGTACTTC. This codes for CAWSGTSGSKQYF.

V usage is TRBV19 and J usage is TRBJ2-7, with TRBD1 matching 7 bases. Looked up from germline, CDR1 is LNHDA and CDR2 is SQIVND (reference sequence). The ends lost 6 bases at V and 7 bases at J; junction bases unmatched: 9. CDR3 length equals 13 residues. DNA for the CDR3: TGTGCCAGTAGCAGGGACAGACAGGAGGAGCAGTACTTC. This codes for CASSRDRQEEQYF. The full variable domain, in which reference TRBV19 and TRBJ2-7 provide the parts outside the CDR3, is DGGITQSPKYLFRKEGQNVTLSCEQNLNHDAMYWYRQDPGQGLRLIYYSQIVNDFQKGDIAEGYSVSREKKESFPLTVTSAQKNPTAFYLCASSRDRQEEQYFGPGTRLTVT.

The V gene is TRBV6-5, the J gene TRBJ2-7; TRBD2 aligns across 8 bases. V trimming: 2 bases; J trimming: 2 bases; junction bases outside the gene matches: 8. The CDR3 contains 16 residues. CDR1 is MNHEY and CDR2 is SVGAGI in the germline V gene. The CDR3 sequence: CASSYAGGGGTYEQYF. Here the CDR3 DNA reads TGTGCCAGCAGTTACGCCGGGGGCGGGGGGACCTACGAGCAGTACTTC.

The chain recombines TRBV6-6 with TRBJ1-6; 8 bases agree with TRBD1. Per germline, CDR1 MNHNY and CDR2 SVGAGI (reference sequence). This CDR3 has 16 residues. V trimming: 6 bases; J trimming: 5 bases; junction bases outside the gene matches: 9. CDR3 sequence (DNA): TGTGCCAGCAGCACCAGAGACAGGGGAGATAATTCACCCCTCCACTTT. Its translation: CASSTRDRGDNSPLHF.

The chain uses TRBV27 and TRBJ1-1, with D perhaps TRBD1 (6 bases). This CDR3 is built from 16 residues. V lost 3 bases to trimming and J lost 0 bases, with 14 bases between them. CDR1 is MNHEY, CDR2 SMNVEV, per germline (reference sequence). The CDR3 coding sequence is TGTGCCAGCAGTTTTCGCCTGGGGGCGGTGAACACTGAAGCTTTCTTT. It yields the protein CASSFRLGAVNTEAFF.

CDR3 in amino acids: CASRSGWGTEAFF. CDR3 DNA: TGTGCCAGCAGGTCAGGGTGGGGTACTGAAGCTTTCTTT. The chain is built from TRBV6-4 and TRBJ1-1, with a tentative D call TRBD1 (5 bases). CDR1 is MRHNA and CDR2 is SNTAGT in the germline V gene. With 6 bases removed from V and 5 bases from J, the gap between germline ends came to 13 bases. The CDR3 loop spans 13 amino acids.

The genes are TRBV6-2 or TRBV6-3 and TRBJ1-1, with D uncertain. Germline values: CDR1 MNHEY, CDR2 SVGEGT. Trimming stripped 1 base from V and 8 bases from J, with 11 bases between. The CDR3 consists of 13 residues. The CDR3 reads CASSYLRLTEAFF. In DNA, the CDR3 is TGTGCCAGCAGTTACTTAAGGCTGACAGAAGCTTTCTTT.

The gene calls are TRBV29-1 and TRBJ2-2; D is uncertain. Trimming took off 3 bases at V and 1 base at J, with 9 bases between the two ends. CDR1 is SQVTM and CDR2 is ANQGSEA in the germline V gene. The CDR3 loop spans 14 amino acids. The CDR3 sequence: CSVDPGWNTGELFF. For the CDR3, the DNA is TGCAGCGTTGATCCAGGCTGGAACACCGGGGAGCTGTTTTTT.

This clone has only a few counts. The V gene is TRBV12-3 or TRBV12-4, the J gene TRBJ1-1; D may be TRBD1 (5 bases). Trimming cost V 5 bases and J 8 bases, with 12 bases left between them. This CDR3 is 12 amino acids long. The CDR3 DNA reads as TGTGCCAGCAGTCTCACTGACAGCGAAGCTTTCTTT. Residues: CASSLTDSEAFF.

V gene TRBV7-9 combines with J gene TRBJ1-1; TRBD1 matches 7 bases. This CDR3 comprises 14 residues. Per germline, CDR1 SEHNR and CDR2 FQNEAQ (reference sequence). The trim removed 1 base at V and 4 bases at J, leaving 3 bases unmatched. CDR3 coding DNA: TGTGCCAGCAGCTTAGATCAGGGGGTCACTGAAGCTTTCTTT. Protein sequence: CASSLDQGVTEAFF.

The chain employs TRBV7-6 and TRBJ2-5; D perhaps matches TRBD2 (5 bases). Trimming left V 5 bases short and J 1 base short, with 11 bases between. There are 14 residues in the CDR3. Germline CDR1 is SGHVS and CDR2 is FNYEAQ. The chain's CDR3 is CASSPDWIQETQYF. CDR3 sequence (DNA): TGTGCCAGCAGCCCGGACTGGATCCAAGAGACCCAGTACTTC.

This chain joins TRBV19 and TRBJ1-2, with TRBD1 matching over 9 bases. The CDR3 loop spans 14 amino acids. CDR1 and CDR2 from the germline V gene are LNHDA and SQIVND (reference sequence). The trim removed 4 bases at V and 6 bases at J, leaving 6 bases unmatched. CDR3 region: CASSRDRVVDGYTF. CDR3 in DNA: TGTGCCAGTAGTAGGGACAGGGTGGTGGATGGCTACACCTTC.

The chain combines TRBV27 with TRBJ2-7, with 7 bases fitting TRBD1. Germline V gene sequence: CDR1 MNHEY, CDR2 SMNVEV (reference sequence). J lost 6 bases, V lost 6 bases, and 14 bases had no gene match. The CDR3 contains 15 residues. The chain's CDR3 is CASSLPNHPGGEQYF. CDR3 nucleotides: TGTGCCAGCAGCTTACCGAACCACCCAGGGGGCGAGCAGTACTTC.

The CDR3 loop reads CASRPGGARKLFF. CDR3 nucleotide sequence: TGTGCCAGCAGACCAGGGGGCGCGAGAAAACTGTTTTTT. The gene calls are TRBV28 and TRBJ1-4; TRBD1 aligns across 8 bases. The CDR3 is 13 residues long. Germline V gives CDR1 MDHEN, CDR2 SYDVKM. V lost 6 bases and J lost 10; bases outside the gene matches: 7.

This chain connects TRBV6-2 or TRBV6-3 to TRBJ2-1, with 10 bases fitting TRBD2. V shed 0 bases and J 9 bases; nucleotides not matched to a gene: 8. The germline V gene has CDR1 MNHEY and CDR2 SVGEGT. The CDR3 is 16 amino acids. CDR3 residues: CASSYSPSGSLAEQFF. The DNA for the CDR3 is TGTGCCAGCAGTTACTCGCCTAGCGGGAGTTTGGCTGAGCAGTTCTTC.

V is TRBV30 and J is TRBJ1-3, with D possibly matching TRBD1 (5 bases). Germline V gene sequence: CDR1 GTSNPN, CDR2 SVGIG (reference sequence). The ends were cut back, 5 bases at V and 3 bases at J, with 14 bases in the middle. The CDR3 totals 14 residues. Written as DNA, the CDR3 is TGTGCCTGGGAGGGCAAGGGGTATGGAAACACCATATATTTT. It encodes CAWEGKGYGNTIYF.

The chain is built from TRBV2 and TRBJ2-7; no clear D. Deletions cut 7 bases from V and 2 bases from J, with 9 bases between. Germline CDR1 and CDR2: SNHLY and FYNNEI. CDR3 length: 12 residues. The DNA for the CDR3 is TGTGCCAGCACCCTTTACACCTACGAGCAGTACTTC. As protein: CASTLYTYEQYF.

The CDR3 DNA follows: TGTGCCAGCAGCAAGACAGTTCCTGGAAACACCATATATTTT. Its translation is CASSKTVPGNTIYF. The V call is TRBV25-1, the J call TRBJ1-3, with D possibly being TRBD1 (5 bases). V dropped 6 bases and J dropped 2 bases, with 11 bases sitting between them. This CDR3 comprises 14 residues. Germline assignment: CDR1 MGHDK and CDR2 SYGVNS.

V usage is TRBV23-1 and J usage is TRBJ1-5; TRBD1 matches at 9 bases. TRBV23-1 is an ORF for which the function is uncertain. With V trimmed by 5 bases and J by 6 bases, 14 bases remained unmatched. The CDR3 sequence is 17 residues long. The CDR3 region has the DNA TGCGCCAGCAGTGAAGAAACGGGACAGGGACAACGTCAGCCCCAGCATTTT. Translated, it gives CASSEETGQGQRQPQHF.

The rearrangement links TRBV3-1 (or the pseudogene TRBV3-2) to TRBJ2-1; 9 nucleotides match TRBD1. The CDR3 length is 17 residues. Germline CDR1 reads LGHDT; CDR2 reads YNNKEL (reference sequence). V lost 7 bases, J lost 10 bases, and 20 bases stayed unmatched. CDR3 sequence (DNA): TGTGCCAGCACCCGCCGTTTAGGGACAGGGTCGTTTAGGGAGCAGTTCTTC. Residues: CASTRRLGTGSFREQFF.

The J gene is TRBJ1-2, the V gene TRBV7-9; D gene uncertain. The CDR3 runs 15 residues. V dropped 1 base and J dropped 0 bases, with 9 bases sitting between them. CDR1 SEHNR and CDR2 FQNEAQ come from the germline V gene (reference sequence). The CDR3 protein is CASSLVARTNYGYTF. The DNA for the CDR3 is TGTGCCAGCAGCTTAGTGGCCCGTACTAACTATGGCTACACCTTC.

CDR3 protein: CASSLAASMNTEAFF. In DNA, the CDR3 is TGTGCCAGCAGCTTAGCTGCAAGCATGAACACTGAAGCTTTCTTT. V usage is TRBV7-6 and J usage is TRBJ1-1; no definite D call. CDR3 length equals 15 residues. Germline CDR1 SGHVS, CDR2 FNYEAQ. V lost 0 bases to trimming and J lost 0 bases, with 8 bases between them.